The present T cell receptor (beta chain) was sequenced within a study of PD-1 blockade in classical Hodgkin lymphoma. This sample's time point: cycle 4 day 1 (C4D1), after 6 weeks of nivolumab. Following autologous stem cell transplantation, relapse occurred in every patient, and exposure to brentuximab vedotin varied. Assay: immunoSEQ multiplex PCR; the TCRdb copy retains only in-frame clones and omits some. The sample includes roughly 94,000 clones, about 93% seen only once; the top ten take less than 2%. The CDR3 covers 13 residues. Germline V CDR1 and CDR2: MDHEN, SYDVKM. The V gene lost 8 bases and the J gene lost 7 bases, with 15 bases spanning the gap.

This specimen consisted of peripheral blood mononuclear cells (PBMCs), obtained before the fourth cycle of nivolumab. The gene calls are TRBV28 and TRBJ2-1; tentative D call: TRBD2 (6 bases). The source of this sequence is a human donor with classical Hodgkin lymphoma. DNA of the CDR3: TGTGCCAGCGGAGGGGCCTCTAGAAATGAGCAGTTCTTC. Translated, it gives CASGGASRNEQFF.